This TCR beta chain originates from a study of molecular identifiers for immune sequencing clone quantification. For the study at large: RNA from approximately 20,000 or 100,000 naive CD8 cells was split five ways in replicates, with four sequenced.

A CD8+CD4-CCR7+CD45RA+ gate was used to sort naive CD8 T cells. Library preparation followed earlier protocols using designated TCR primers. TCRdb passed the PCR reads through MiXCR, listing each CDR3 protein once. This sample carries about half a million distinct CDR3 sequences, about 20% of them seen once, and the ten largest clones take about 0.8%. There are many counts of this clonotype. Its target is unknown. CDR1 is MDHEN and CDR2 is SYDVKM in the germline V gene. V lost 6 bases to trimming and J lost 5 bases, with 14 bases between them. This CDR3 is built from 14 residues. General study findings and limits: Clones above 20 RNA copies contained over 97% of effector molecules but under 1% of naive ones.

Sample: naive CD8+ T cells from blood, with Jurkat cell RNA spiked in. The sample's subset: FACS-sorted CD8+CD4-CCR7+CD45RA+ naive T cells. The rearrangement joins TRBV28 to TRBJ1-5; D not resolved. The receptor comes from a human donor in good health. Some libraries in this study had Jurkat cell RNA spiked in. The CDR3 region is CASRGYEPDQPQHF. The CDR3 nucleotides are TGTGCCAGCAGAGGTTATGAACCGGATCAGCCCCAGCATTTT.